Following are 15 T cell receptor beta chains from one sample sequenced in a study of brain T cells in children with intractable seizures. Assay: immunoSEQ multiplex PCR; the TCRdb copy retains only in-frame clones and omits some. The table includes 60,000 to 85,000 clones, under 95% detected once. The sample was peripheral blood, taken at surgery. These receptors were collected from a boy less than two years old with tuberous sclerosis and intractable seizures.

The V and J genes are TRBV5-1 and TRBJ2-7; TRBD2 matches at 9 bases. This CDR3 spans 15 amino acids. Germline V gives CDR1 SGHRS, CDR2 YFSETQ. The V and J ends lost 4 bases and 4 bases, in that order; junction bases with no gene match: 9. The chain's CDR3 is CASSPLAGVGYEQYF. The CDR3, as DNA: TGCGCCAGCAGCCCCTTAGCGGGAGTAGGGTACGAGCAGTACTTC.

The rearrangement uses TRBV5-1 and TRBJ1-1; tentative D call: TRBD1 (6 bases). This CDR3 has 16 amino acids. Looked up from germline, CDR1 is SGHRS and CDR2 is YFSETQ. V lost 0 bases, J lost 3 bases, and 15 bases lay in between. The CDR3 DNA follows: TGCGCCAGCAGCTTGGTGCAAACAGGGTCGGACACTGAAGCTTTCTTT. Its translation is CASSLVQTGSDTEAFF.

V gene TRBV6-5 combines with J gene TRBJ2-2; D call uncertain. Germline CDR1 is MNHEY and CDR2 is SVGAGI. Trimming removed 2 bases from V and 4 bases from J, with 5 bases in between. CDR3 length equals 13 residues. For the CDR3, the DNA is TGTGCCAGCAGTTACGGGATCACCGGGGAGCTGTTTTTT. It is translated as CASSYGITGELFF.

The chain couples TRBV20-1 to TRBJ2-1; 9 bases match TRBD2. The V gene end was trimmed by 3 bases and the J gene end by 10 bases; junction bases not matched to a gene: 16. This CDR3 has 16 residues. CDR1 is DFQATT, CDR2 SNEGSKA, per germline (reference sequence). This CDR3 is CSASVGDSGSIEEQFF. The DNA for the CDR3 is TGCAGTGCTAGTGTCGGGGATAGCGGGAGTATCGAAGAGCAGTTCTTC.

The J gene is TRBJ2-7, the V gene TRBV6-5; D might be TRBD1 (6 bases). This CDR3 has 13 residues. V gave up 6 bases and J gave up 2 bases, with 11 bases separating them. Germline values: CDR1 MNHEY, CDR2 SVGAGI. In DNA form, the CDR3 reads TGTGCCAGCAGAAAGGACAGCGCCTACGAGCAGTACTTC. It codes for CASRKDSAYEQYF.

The chain is built from TRBV9 and TRBJ2-7; maybe TRBD1 (6 bases). V gave up 0 bases and J gave up 1 base, with 11 bases separating them. Per the germline V gene, CDR1 is SGDLS and CDR2 is YYNGEE. This CDR3 has 15 amino acids. The CDR3 region has the DNA TGTGCCAGCAGCGTAGGATGGACAGATTCCTACGAGCAGTACTTC. Translating it yields CASSVGWTDSYEQYF.

In DNA form, the CDR3 reads TGTGCCAGCAGCTTAGAACGGACTAGCACAGATACGCAGTATTTT. Protein sequence: CASSLERTSTDTQYF. The rearrangement links TRBV11-2 to TRBJ2-3; the D gene is possibly TRBD2 (5 bases). The CDR3 covers 15 residues. Germline V gene sequence: CDR1 SGHAT, CDR2 FQNNGV. Trimming cost V 0 bases and J 0 bases, with 7 bases left between them.

This clone was picked up a small number of times. This chain uses TRBV19 with TRBJ1-6; TRBD1 might be the D (6 bases). Germline loops: CDR1 LNHDA, CDR2 SQIVND (reference sequence). This CDR3 spans 14 amino acids. The germline V and J ends were trimmed by 6 bases and 7 bases, with 13 bases remaining between them. This chain's CDR3 is CASRTTTGNSPLHF. The CDR3 bases are TGTGCCAGTAGGACTACTACAGGGAATTCACCCCTCCACTTT.

This chain connects TRBV2 to TRBJ2-2, with D possibly matching TRBD2 (6 bases). Trimming pared 7 bases from V and 1 base from J, leaving 13 bases between. The CDR3 has 15 amino acids. The V gene's germline CDR1 is SNHLY and CDR2 FYNNEI. The CDR3 DNA is TGTGCCAGCACGGAGGGGCATGTGAACACCGGGGAGCTGTTTTTT. Translating it yields CASTEGHVNTGELFF.

This rearrangement joins TRBV7-9 to TRBJ2-7; TRBD2 matches at 9 bases. Germline-derived CDR1 and CDR2 are SEHNR and FQNEAQ (reference sequence). V was pared by 4 bases and J by 2 bases, with 3 bases of the junction left unmatched. The CDR3 has 14 residues. CDR3 region: CASSSVAGAYEQYF. CDR3 nucleotide sequence: TGTGCCAGCAGCTCGGTAGCGGGGGCCTACGAGCAGTACTTC.

The chain couples TRBV28 to TRBJ1-2, with D unresolved. This CDR3 spans 14 amino acids. V lost 2 bases and J lost 8, with 15 bases in between. CDR1 and CDR2 (germline): MDHEN, SYDVKM. The CDR3, as DNA: TGTGCCAGCAGTTTAGATACAGTTAAGATCGGCTACACCTTC. Residues: CASSLDTVKIGYTF.

This clone was seen only a few times. This sequence joins TRBV19 and TRBJ1-1; D gene uncertain. Germline assignment: CDR1 LNHDA and CDR2 SQIVND (reference sequence). The CDR3 totals 14 residues. V was shortened by 7 bases and J by 1 base, with 13 bases between the two germline ends. The CDR3 DNA follows: TGTGCCAGTACCCCAGTCGACGAGAACACTGAAGCTTTCTTT. This codes for CASTPVDENTEAFF. The entire variable domain, with the rest obtained from reference TRBV19 and TRBJ1-1, is as follows: DGGITQSPKYLFRKEGQNVTLSCEQNLNHDAMYWYRQDPGQGLRLIYYSQIVNDFQKGDIAEGYSVSREKKESFPLTVTSAQKNPTAFYLCASTPVDENTEAFFGQGTRLTVV.

The chain combines TRBV19 with TRBJ1-4; possible D gene TRBD1, 5 bases. V shed 0 bases and J shed 1 base, with 12 bases lying between them. The CDR3 is 17 amino acids. Germline assignment: CDR1 LNHDA and CDR2 SQIVND (reference sequence). The CDR3 sequence: CASSIEGTARTNEKLFF. Here the CDR3 DNA reads TGTGCCAGTAGTATAGAGGGGACGGCTCGAACTAATGAAAAACTGTTTTTT.

The chain carries TRBV15 and TRBJ1-2, with D hard to call. Trimming pared 0 bases from V and 5 bases from J, leaving 7 bases between. This CDR3 spans 13 amino acids. Germline V gene sequence: CDR1 LNHNV, CDR2 YYDKDF (reference sequence). CDR3 coding DNA: TGTGCCACCAGCAGAGATGCGACGTATGGCTACACCTTC. This translates into CATSRDATYGYTF.

This chain uses TRBV10-3 with TRBJ2-3; 11 bases are a match to TRBD1. The CDR3 sequence is 17 residues long. Trimming removed 5 bases from V and 4 bases from J; junction bases left unmatched: 11. Germline V gene sequence: CDR1 ENHRY, CDR2 SYGVKD. CDR3 nucleotide sequence: TGTGCCATCAGTCTTTACCTTCCGGGACAGGGGGCAGATACGCAGTATTTT. Translated: CAISLYLPGQGADTQYF.